A selection of T cell receptor beta chains follows, all from one sample in a study of metastatic and nonmetastatic thyroid tumors. TCRdb redid the clone calls on the PCR reads using MiXCR. The sample consists of over 6,000 clones, about a quarter of them appearing once. Material for sequencing was adjacent normal tissue. Receptors were obtained from a female donor with papillary thyroid cancer or a benign thyroid nodule (not recorded which). Some clones in this sample may be carry-over from other donors' samples. Both conserved end residues are part of each CDR3. The D gene is left open where the match is weak. The size field is filled for only some rows; it gives once, few, many or a size class.

TRBJ2-7 | NA | NA | TRBV6-1 | TGTGCCAGCCATAGGGTCGGCGAGGAGCAGTACTTC | CASHRVGEEQYF
TRBJ1-5 | TRBD1 | large | TRBV11-1 | TGTGCCAGCAGCGTTGGGACAGGGCACAATCAGCCCCAGCATTTT | CASSVGTGHNQPQHF
TRBJ2-3 | NA | medium-sized | TRBV6-2/TRBV6-3 | TGTGCCAGCAACCCTCGGCTCGGAGGGGATACGCAGTATTTT | CASNPRLGGDTQYF
TRBJ1-5 | TRBD1 | NA | TRBV19 | TGTGCCAGTAGTCCTACAGGGGGGTATACGAGCAATCAGCCCCAGCATTTT | CASSPTGGYTSNQPQHF
TRBJ1-5 | NA | NA | TRBV6-1 | TGTGCCAGCAGTGGCGGGGGCGTCGCGGACCAGCCCCAGCATTTT | CASSGGGVADQPQHF
TRBJ1-1 | NA | medium-sized | TRBV6-1 | TGTGCCAGCAGTGATGGCCCTGAAGCTTTCTTT | CASSDGPEAFF
TRBJ1-1 | TRBD1 | NA | TRBV7-9 | TGTGCCAGCAGCTTGGGACAGAAGAACAATGAAGCTTTCTTT | CASSLGQKNNEAFF
TRBJ1-2 | NA | large | TRBV6-1 | TGTGCCAGCAGTGAGAGGGGTGTCTATGGCTACACCTTC | CASSERGVYGYTF
TRBJ1-2 | NA | few | TRBV19 | TGTGCCAGTAGGCCAACTTTTGATGGGGGGTATGGCTACACCTTC | CASRPTFDGGYGYTF
TRBJ2-1 | NA | NA | TRBV5-1 | TGTGCCAGCAGTTGGGGAGTGAACAATGAGCAGTTCTTC | CASSWGVNNEQFF
TRBJ1-6 | NA | many | TRBV3-1 | TGTGCCAGCAGCCAAGGGTCCGAATCACCCCTCCACTTT | CASSQGSESPLHF
TRBJ2-3 | TRBD2 | many | TRBV4-2 | TGTGCCAGCAGCCACTCAGCGGGAGAGGGGAGGGATACGCAGTATTTT | CASSHSAGEGRDTQYF
TRBJ1-1 | TRBD1 | few | TRBV6-2/TRBV6-3 | TGTGCCAGCGCCCAGGACAGGAGATATGAAGCTTTCTTT | CASAQDRRYEAFF
TRBJ2-7 | NA | medium-sized | TRBV7-8 | TGTGCCAGCAGCTTACAGGACGAGCAGTACTTC | CASSLQDEQYF
TRBJ1-2 | NA | NA | TRBV5-1 | TGCGCCAGCAGCCCTCCGGGGTTCGGGGGCTATGGCTACACCTTC | CASSPPGFGGYGYTF
TRBJ2-1 | NA | NA | TRBV20-1 | TGCAGTGCTCGCACGAGTGATACAGGGTCCGGGTTCAATGAGCAGTTCTTC | CSARTSDTGSGFNEQFF
TRBJ2-7 | TRBD2 | medium-sized | TRBV19 | TGTGCCAGTACCCCGACTAGCGGGAGAAACGAGCAGTACTTC | CASTPTSGRNEQYF
TRBJ2-6 | TRBD2 | medium-sized | TRBV11-2 | TGTGCCAGCAGCTTAGGCGGGGACTACTCTGGGGCCAACGTCCTGACTTTC | CASSLGGDYSGANVLTF
TRBJ1-5 | NA | NA | TRBV2 | TGTGCCAGCAGTTCCGACAGTGACCAGCCCCAGCATTTT | CASSSDSDQPQHF
TRBJ2-7 | NA | few | TRBV19 | TGTGCCAGTAGTAAAGGGACATCCATCTACGAGCAGTACTTC | CASSKGTSIYEQYF
TRBJ2-7 | TRBD2 | few | TRBV6-2/TRBV6-3 | TGTGCCAGCACTCGGGGGGACTCCTACGAGCAGTACTTC | CASTRGDSYEQYF
TRBJ2-3 | NA | few | TRBV28 | TGTGCCAGCCTGGGGGCGACTCGAACAGATACGCAGTATTTT | CASLGATRTDTQYF
TRBJ2-1 | NA | few | TRBV6-1 | TGTGCCAGCAGTGCACGGGTGGGCGGGTCCTACAATGAGCAGTTCTTC | CASSARVGGSYNEQFF
TRBJ1-1 | NA | medium-sized | TRBV12-3/TRBV12-4 | TGTGCCAGCAGTTTCCCACGGGGTGGCACTGAAGCTTTCTTT | CASSFPRGGTEAFF
TRBJ2-7 | TRBD2 | many | TRBV3-1 | TGTGCCAGCAGCCTTTCTCCGGGAGGGGGACTAGCGGGCTACGAGCAGTACTTC | CASSLSPGGGLAGYEQYF
TRBJ2-3 | NA | few | TRBV28 | TGTGCCAGCAGGATGTATACGCAGTATTTT | CASRMYTQYF
TRBJ2-7 | TRBD1 | NA | TRBV6-1 | TGTGCCAGCATAGGGACAGGGTTCGAGCAGTACTTC | CASIGTGFEQYF
TRBJ2-1 | TRBD2 | medium-sized | TRBV6-2/TRBV6-3 | TGTGCCAGCAGTGGGGTTTTTGGGACTAGCAACAATGAGCAGTTCTTC | CASSGVFGTSNNEQFF
TRBJ1-1 | TRBD1 | NA | TRBV6-2/TRBV6-3 | TGTGCCAGCAGTTTATTACAGGGGGCGACTGAAGCTTTCTTT | CASSLLQGATEAFF
TRBJ1-5 | NA | NA | TRBV20-1 | TGCAGTGCTCGAAGACGGGGGGAGTTAGTCAATCAGCCCCAGCATTTT | CSARRRGELVNQPQHF
TRBJ1-6 | NA | medium-sized | TRBV5-1 | TGCGCCAGCAGCCAGGACCAAGCCTATTCACCCCTCCACTTT | CASSQDQAYSPLHF
TRBJ2-1 | TRBD1 | NA | TRBV20-1 | TGTAGTGCTAGAGGGACAGGGGCATACAATGAGCAGTTCTTC | CSARGTGAYNEQFF
TRBJ2-1 | NA | NA | TRBV9 | TGTGCCAGCAGCGTAGCCCAGATCAATGAGCAGTTCTTC | CASSVAQINEQFF
TRBJ1-6 | NA | medium-sized | TRBV20-1 | TGCAGTGCTAGAGATCAAGGCCTACCCCTCCACTTT | CSARDQGLPLHF
TRBJ2-5 | NA | few | TRBV6-5 | TGTGCCAGCAGTTTAGGGATGGACACAGAGACGCAGTACTTC | CASSLGMDTETQYF
TRBJ1-1 | NA | NA | TRBV2 | TGTGCCAGCACCCCGAAAAGGGGCGGGGGCACTGAAGCTTTCTTT | CASTPKRGGGTEAFF
TRBJ2-6 | NA | NA | TRBV6-5 | TGTGCCAGCAGTTACGGGACAACCGGGGCCAACCTCTTGACTTTC | CASSYGTTGANLLTF
TRBJ1-1 | NA | NA | TRBV12-3/TRBV12-4 | TGTGCCAGCAGTTCACAGGGAAGTAGCACTGAAGCTTTCTTT | CASSSQGSSTEAFF
TRBJ2-1 | TRBD2 | few | TRBV6-1 | TGTGCCAGCAGCCGGACTAGCAATGAGCAGTTCTTC | CASSRTSNEQFF
TRBJ2-7 | NA | medium-sized | TRBV11-2 | TGTGCCAGCAGCTTAGTGGCAGGGGGGACCTACGAGCAGTACTTC | CASSLVAGGTYEQYF
TRBJ2-7 | NA | medium-sized | TRBV20-1 | TGCAGTGCTAGCCCCGTCAGCGGGTACTCCTACGAGCAGTACTTC | CSASPVSGYSYEQYF
TRBJ2-1 | TRBD2 | NA | TRBV27 | TGTGCCAGCAGTGAGGGACTAGGAGTCACTGAGCAGTTCTTC | CASSEGLGVTEQFF
TRBJ2-3 | NA | many | TRBV7-6 | TGTGCCAGCAGCCAAATCGAGACCCTTCGCACAGATACGCAGTATTTT | CASSQIETLRTDTQYF
TRBJ2-3 | TRBD2 | NA | TRBV20-1 | TGCAGTGCTAAAGGCGGGAGAAAGACAGATACGCAGTATTTT | CSAKGGRKTDTQYF
TRBJ1-5 | TRBD1 | NA | TRBV2 | TGTGCCAGCAGTGAGGGACAGGGGGCTCATCAGCCCCAGCATTTT | CASSEGQGAHQPQHF
TRBJ2-1 | TRBD2 | NA | TRBV11-2 | TGTGCCAGCAGCTTAGTGGTGGCTAGCTGGAGCGGGGATGAGCAGTTCTTC | CASSLVVASWSGDEQFF
TRBJ1-2 | NA | NA | TRBV19 | TGTGCCAGTCAGGTACAGCACAACTATGGCTACACCTTC | CASQVQHNYGYTF
TRBJ2-3 | TRBD1 | NA | TRBV11-2 | TGTGCCAGCAGCGAAACAGGGGTAAAGACAGATACGCAGTATTTT | CASSETGVKTDTQYF
TRBJ2-7 | NA | NA | TRBV20-1 | TGCAGTGCTAACTGCTGGCAGGGGGGGGAGCAGTACTTC | CSANCWQGGEQYF
TRBJ1-5 | NA | NA | TRBV19 | TGTGCCAGTAGTATAGGGGGGTATACGAGCAATCAGCCCCAGCATTTT | CASSIGGYTSNQPQHF
TRBJ1-2 | NA | medium-sized | TRBV27 | TGTGCCAGCAGTTTTTGGCCCAGACAGCGGGGGGATACCGACTATGGCTACACCTTC | CASSFWPRQRGDTDYGYTF
TRBJ1-3 | TRBD1 | NA | TRBV11-1 | TGTGCCAGCAGACCTTGTACAGGGGTCATCTCTGGAAACACCATATATTTT | CASRPCTGVISGNTIYF
TRBJ2-1 | NA | NA | TRBV29-1 | TGCAGCGTTAATGGTGGGAGTCTTTTCGGCTCCTACAATGAGCATTTCTTC | CSVNGGSLFGSYNEHFF